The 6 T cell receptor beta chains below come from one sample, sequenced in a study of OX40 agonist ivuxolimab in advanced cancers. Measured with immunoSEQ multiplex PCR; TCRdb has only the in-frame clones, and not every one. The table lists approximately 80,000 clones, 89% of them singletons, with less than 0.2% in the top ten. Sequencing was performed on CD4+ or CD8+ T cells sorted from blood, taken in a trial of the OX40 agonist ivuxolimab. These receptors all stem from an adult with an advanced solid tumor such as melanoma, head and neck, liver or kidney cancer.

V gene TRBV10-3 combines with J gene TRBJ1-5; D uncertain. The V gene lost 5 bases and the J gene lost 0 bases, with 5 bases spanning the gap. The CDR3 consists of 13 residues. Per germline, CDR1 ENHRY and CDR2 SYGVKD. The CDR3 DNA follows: TGTGCCATCAGTCAGGATAGCAATCAGCCCCAGCATTTT. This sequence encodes CAISQDSNQPQHF.

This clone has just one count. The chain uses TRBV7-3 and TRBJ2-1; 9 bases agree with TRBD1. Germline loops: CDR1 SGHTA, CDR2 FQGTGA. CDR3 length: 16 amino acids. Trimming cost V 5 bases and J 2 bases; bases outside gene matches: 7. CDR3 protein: CASSRVTGGTYNEQFF. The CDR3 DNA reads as TGTGCCAGCAGCCGCGTGACAGGGGGAACCTACAATGAGCAGTTCTTC.

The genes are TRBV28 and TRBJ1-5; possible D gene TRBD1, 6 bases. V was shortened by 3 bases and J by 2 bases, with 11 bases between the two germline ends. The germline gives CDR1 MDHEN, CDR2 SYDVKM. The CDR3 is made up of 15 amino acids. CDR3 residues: CASSFLGGGNQPQHF. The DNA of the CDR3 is TGTGCCAGCAGTTTCTTAGGGGGTGGCAATCAGCCCCAGCATTTT. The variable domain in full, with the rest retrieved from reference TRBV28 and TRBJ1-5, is DVKVTQSSRYLVKRTGEKVFLECVQDMDHENMFWYRQDPGLGLRLIYFSYDVKMKEKGDIPEGYSVSREKKERFSLILESASTNQTSMYLCASSFLGGGNQPQHFGDGTRLSIL.

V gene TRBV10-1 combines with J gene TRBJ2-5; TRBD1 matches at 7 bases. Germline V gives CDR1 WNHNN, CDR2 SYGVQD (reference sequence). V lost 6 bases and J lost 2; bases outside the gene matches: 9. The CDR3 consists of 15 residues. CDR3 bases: TGCGCCAGCAGCGGACACGGGACAGCACAAGAGACCCAGTACTTC. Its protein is CASSGHGTAQETQYF.

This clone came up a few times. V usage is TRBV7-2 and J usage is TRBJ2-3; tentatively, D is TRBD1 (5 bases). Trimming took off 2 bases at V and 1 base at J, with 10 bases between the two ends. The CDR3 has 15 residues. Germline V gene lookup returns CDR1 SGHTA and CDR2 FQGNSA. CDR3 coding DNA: TGTGCCAGCAGCTTAATGGGGCCCGGCACAGATACGCAGTATTTT. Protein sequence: CASSLMGPGTDTQYF.

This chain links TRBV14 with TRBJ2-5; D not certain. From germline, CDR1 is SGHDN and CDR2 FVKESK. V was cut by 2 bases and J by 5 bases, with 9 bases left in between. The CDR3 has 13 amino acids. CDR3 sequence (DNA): TGTGCCAGCAGCCAAACGTCGTTGGAGACCCAGTACTTC. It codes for CASSQTSLETQYF.